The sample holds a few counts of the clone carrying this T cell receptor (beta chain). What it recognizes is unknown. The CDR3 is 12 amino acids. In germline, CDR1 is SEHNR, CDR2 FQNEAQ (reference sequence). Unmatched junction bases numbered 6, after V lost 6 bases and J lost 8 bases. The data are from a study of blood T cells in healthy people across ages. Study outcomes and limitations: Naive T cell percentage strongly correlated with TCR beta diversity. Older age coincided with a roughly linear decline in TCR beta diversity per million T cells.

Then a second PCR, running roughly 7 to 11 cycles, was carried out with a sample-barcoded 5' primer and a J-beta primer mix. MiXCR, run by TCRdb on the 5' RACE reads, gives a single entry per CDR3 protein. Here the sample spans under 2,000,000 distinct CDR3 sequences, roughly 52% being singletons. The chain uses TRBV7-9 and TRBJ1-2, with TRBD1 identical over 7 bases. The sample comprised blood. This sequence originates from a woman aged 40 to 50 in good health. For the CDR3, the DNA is TGTGCCAGCAGAGGGACAGAGTCGGGCTACACCTTC. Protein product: CASRGTESGYTF.